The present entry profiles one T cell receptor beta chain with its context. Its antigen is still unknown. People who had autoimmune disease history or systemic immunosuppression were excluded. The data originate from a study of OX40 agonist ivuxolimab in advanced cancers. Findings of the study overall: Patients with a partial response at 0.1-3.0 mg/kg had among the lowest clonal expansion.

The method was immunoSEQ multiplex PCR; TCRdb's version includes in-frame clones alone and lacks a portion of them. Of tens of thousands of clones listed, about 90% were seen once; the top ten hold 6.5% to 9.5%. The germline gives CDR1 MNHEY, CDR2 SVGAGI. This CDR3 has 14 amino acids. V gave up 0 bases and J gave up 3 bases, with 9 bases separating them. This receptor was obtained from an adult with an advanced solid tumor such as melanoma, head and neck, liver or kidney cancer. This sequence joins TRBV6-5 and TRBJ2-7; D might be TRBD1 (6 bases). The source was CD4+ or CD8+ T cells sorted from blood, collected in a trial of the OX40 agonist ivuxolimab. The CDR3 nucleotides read TGTGCCAGCAGTTACTCGGGACACGACTACGAGCAGTACTTC. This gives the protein CASSYSGHDYEQYF.